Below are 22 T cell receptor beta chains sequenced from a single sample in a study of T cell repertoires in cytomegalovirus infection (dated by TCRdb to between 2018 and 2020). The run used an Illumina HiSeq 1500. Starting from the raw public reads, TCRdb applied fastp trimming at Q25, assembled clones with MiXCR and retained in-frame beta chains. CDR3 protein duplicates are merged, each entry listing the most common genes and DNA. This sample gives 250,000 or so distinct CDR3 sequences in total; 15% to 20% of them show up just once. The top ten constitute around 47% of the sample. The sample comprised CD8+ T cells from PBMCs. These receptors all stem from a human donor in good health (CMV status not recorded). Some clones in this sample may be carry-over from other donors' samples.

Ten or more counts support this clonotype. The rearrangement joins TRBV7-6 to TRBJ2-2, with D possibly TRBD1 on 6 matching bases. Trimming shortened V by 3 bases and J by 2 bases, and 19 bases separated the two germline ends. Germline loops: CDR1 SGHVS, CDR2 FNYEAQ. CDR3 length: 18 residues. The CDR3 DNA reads TGTGCCAGCAGCTTCCCCGGGCCGGGACACTTAAACACCGGGGAGCTGTTTTTT. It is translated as CASSFPGPGHLNTGELFF. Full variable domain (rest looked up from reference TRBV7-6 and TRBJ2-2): GAGVSQSPRYKVTKRGQDVALRCDPISGHVSLYWYRQALGQGPEFLTYFNYEAQQDKSGLPNDRFSAERPEGSISTLTIQRTEQRDSAMYRCASSFPGPGHLNTGELFFGEGSRLTVL.

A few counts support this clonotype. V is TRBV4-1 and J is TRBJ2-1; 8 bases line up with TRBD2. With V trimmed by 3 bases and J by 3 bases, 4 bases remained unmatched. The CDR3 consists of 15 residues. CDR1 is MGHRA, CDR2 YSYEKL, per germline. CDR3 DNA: TGCGCCAGCAGCCAGGGACTAGATGTCTACAATGAGCAGTTCTTC. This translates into CASSQGLDVYNEQFF.

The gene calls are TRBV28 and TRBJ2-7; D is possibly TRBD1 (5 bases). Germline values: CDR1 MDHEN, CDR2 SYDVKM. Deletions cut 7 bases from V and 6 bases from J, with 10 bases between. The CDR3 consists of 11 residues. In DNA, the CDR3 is TGTGCCAGCACCAGGGTAGGCGAGCAGTACTTC. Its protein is CASTRVGEQYF. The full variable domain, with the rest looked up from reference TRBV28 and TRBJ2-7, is DVKVTQSSRYLVKRTGEKVFLECVQDMDHENMFWYRQDPGLGLRLIYFSYDVKMKEKGDIPEGYSVSREKKERFSLILESASTNQTSMYLCASTRVGEQYFGPGTRLTVT.

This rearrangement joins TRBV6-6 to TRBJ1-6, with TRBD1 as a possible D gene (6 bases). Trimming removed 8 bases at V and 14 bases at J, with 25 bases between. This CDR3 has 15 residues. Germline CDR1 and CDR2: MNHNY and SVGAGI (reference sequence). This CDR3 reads CASSPSPTGQGTLHF. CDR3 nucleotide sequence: TGTGCCAGCTCTCCCTCCCCAACAGGGCAGGGAACCCTCCACTTT.

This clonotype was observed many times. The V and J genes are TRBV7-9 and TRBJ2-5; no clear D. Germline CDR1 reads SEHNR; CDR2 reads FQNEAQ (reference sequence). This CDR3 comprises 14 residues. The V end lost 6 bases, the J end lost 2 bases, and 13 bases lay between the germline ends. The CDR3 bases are TGTGCCAGCAGTCCAGCTCCAGGTCAAGAGACCCAGTACTTC. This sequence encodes CASSPAPGQETQYF.

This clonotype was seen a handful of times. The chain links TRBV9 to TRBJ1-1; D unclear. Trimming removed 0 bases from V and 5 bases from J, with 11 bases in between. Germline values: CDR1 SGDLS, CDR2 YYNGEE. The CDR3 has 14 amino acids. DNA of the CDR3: TGTGCCAGCAGCGTAGTGAGGGAATGGACTGAAGCTTTCTTT. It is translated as CASSVVREWTEAFF.

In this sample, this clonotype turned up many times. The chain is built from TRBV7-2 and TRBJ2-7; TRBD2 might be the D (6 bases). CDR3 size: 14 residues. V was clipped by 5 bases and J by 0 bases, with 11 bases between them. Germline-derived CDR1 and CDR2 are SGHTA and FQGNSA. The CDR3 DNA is TGTGCCAGCAGCCTCGGACTACTCTCCTACGAGCAGTACTTC. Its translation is CASSLGLLSYEQYF.

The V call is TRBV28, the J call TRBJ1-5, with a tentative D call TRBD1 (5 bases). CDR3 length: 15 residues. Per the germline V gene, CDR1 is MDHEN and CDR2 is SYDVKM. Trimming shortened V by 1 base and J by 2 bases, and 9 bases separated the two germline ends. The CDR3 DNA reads TGTGCCAGCAGTTTATACGGCAGGGGCAATCAGCCCCAGCATTTT. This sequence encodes CASSLYGRGNQPQHF.

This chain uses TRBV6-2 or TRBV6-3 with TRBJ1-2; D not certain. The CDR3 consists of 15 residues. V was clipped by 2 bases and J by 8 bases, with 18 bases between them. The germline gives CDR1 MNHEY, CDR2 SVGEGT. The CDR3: CASSYIQDALSGYTF. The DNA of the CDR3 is TGTGCCAGCAGTTACATTCAGGACGCCCTATCCGGCTACACCTTC.

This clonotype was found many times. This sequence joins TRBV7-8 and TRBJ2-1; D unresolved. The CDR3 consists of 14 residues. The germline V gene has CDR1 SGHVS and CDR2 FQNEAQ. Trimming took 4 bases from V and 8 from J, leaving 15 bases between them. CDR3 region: CASSSDHSPYEQFF. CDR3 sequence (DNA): TGTGCCAGCAGCTCAGACCATAGTCCGTATGAGCAGTTCTTC.

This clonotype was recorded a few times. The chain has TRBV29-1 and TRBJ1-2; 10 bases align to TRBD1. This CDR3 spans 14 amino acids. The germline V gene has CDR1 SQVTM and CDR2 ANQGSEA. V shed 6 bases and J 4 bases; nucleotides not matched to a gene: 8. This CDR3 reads CSVYPGQGFYGYTF. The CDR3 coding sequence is TGCAGCGTATACCCGGGACAGGGGTTCTATGGCTACACCTTC.

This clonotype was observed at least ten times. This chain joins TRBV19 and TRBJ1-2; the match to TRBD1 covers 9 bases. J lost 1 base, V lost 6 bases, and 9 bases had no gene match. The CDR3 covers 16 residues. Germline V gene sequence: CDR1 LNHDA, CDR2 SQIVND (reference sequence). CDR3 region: CASSVPGQGYNYGYTF. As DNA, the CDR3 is TGTGCCAGTAGCGTTCCGGGACAGGGATATAACTATGGCTACACCTTC.

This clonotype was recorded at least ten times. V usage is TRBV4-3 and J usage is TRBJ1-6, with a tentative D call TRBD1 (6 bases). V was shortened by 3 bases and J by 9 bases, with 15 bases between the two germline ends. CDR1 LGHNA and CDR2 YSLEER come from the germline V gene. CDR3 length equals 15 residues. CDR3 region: CASSQATGSFSPLHF. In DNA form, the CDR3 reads TGCGCCAGCAGCCAGGCTACAGGGAGCTTTTCACCCCTCCACTTT.

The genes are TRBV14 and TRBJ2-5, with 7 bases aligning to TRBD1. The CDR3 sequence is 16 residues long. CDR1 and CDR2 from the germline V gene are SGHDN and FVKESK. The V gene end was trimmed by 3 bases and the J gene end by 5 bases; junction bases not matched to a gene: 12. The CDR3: CASSHTVEGAWETQYF. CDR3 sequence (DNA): TGTGCCAGCAGCCATACGGTAGAGGGGGCTTGGGAGACCCAGTACTTC.

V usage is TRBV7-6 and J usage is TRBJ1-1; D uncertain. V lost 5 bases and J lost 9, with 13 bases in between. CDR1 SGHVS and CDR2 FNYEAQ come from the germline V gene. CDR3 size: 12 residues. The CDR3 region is CASSQGMGKAFF. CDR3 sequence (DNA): TGTGCCAGCAGCCAAGGGATGGGGAAAGCTTTCTTT.

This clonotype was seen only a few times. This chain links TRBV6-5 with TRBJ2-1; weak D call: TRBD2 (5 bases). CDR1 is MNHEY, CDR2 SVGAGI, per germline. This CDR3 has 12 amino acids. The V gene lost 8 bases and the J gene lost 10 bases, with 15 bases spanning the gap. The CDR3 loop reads CASGLLGWEQFF. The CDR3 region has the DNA TGTGCCAGCGGACTGTTGGGGTGGGAGCAGTTCTTC.

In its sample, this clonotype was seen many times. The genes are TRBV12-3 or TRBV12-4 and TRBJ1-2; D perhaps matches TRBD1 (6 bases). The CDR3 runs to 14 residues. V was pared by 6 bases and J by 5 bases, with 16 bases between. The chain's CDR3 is CASSLRTEKYGYTF. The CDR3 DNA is TGTGCCAGCAGCCTCAGGACAGAGAAGTATGGCTACACCTTC.

The CDR3 bases are TGTGCCAGCAGTTACTCAGATACCCCGAGGGGGAGCTCCTACAATGAGCAGTTCTTC. Encoded protein: CASSYSDTPRGSSYNEQFF. V gene TRBV6-2 or TRBV6-3 combines with J gene TRBJ2-1, with D possibly TRBD1 on 6 matching bases. V was pared by 0 bases and J by 0 bases, with 18 bases between. This CDR3 is built from 19 residues. In germline, CDR1 is MNHEY, CDR2 SVGEGT.

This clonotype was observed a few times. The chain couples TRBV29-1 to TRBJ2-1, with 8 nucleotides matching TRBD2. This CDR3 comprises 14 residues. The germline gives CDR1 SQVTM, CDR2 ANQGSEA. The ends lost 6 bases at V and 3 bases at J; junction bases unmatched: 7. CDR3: CSVARAGGYNEQFF. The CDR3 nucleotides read TGCAGCGTCGCCCGGGCGGGGGGCTACAATGAGCAGTTCTTC.

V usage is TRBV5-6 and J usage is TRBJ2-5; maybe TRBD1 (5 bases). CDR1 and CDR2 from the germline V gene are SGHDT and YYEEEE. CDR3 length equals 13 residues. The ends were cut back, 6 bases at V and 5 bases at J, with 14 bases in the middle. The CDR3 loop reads CASTQGRFETQYF. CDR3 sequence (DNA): TGTGCCAGCACCCAGGGAAGGTTCGAGACCCAGTACTTC.

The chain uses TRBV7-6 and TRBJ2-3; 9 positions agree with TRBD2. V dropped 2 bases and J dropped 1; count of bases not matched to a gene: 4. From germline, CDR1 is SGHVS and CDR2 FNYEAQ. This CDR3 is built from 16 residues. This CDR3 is CASSLLASGGTDTQYF. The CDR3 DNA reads TGTGCCAGCAGCTTATTAGCTAGCGGGGGCACAGATACGCAGTATTTT.

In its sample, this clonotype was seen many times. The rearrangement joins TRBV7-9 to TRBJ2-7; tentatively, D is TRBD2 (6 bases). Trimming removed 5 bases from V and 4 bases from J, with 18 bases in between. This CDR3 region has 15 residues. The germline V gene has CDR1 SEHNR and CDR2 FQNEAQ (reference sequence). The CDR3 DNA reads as TGTGCCAGCAGCAACCCGACCCGGAGGGTATACGAGCAGTACTTC. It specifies CASSNPTRRVYEQYF.